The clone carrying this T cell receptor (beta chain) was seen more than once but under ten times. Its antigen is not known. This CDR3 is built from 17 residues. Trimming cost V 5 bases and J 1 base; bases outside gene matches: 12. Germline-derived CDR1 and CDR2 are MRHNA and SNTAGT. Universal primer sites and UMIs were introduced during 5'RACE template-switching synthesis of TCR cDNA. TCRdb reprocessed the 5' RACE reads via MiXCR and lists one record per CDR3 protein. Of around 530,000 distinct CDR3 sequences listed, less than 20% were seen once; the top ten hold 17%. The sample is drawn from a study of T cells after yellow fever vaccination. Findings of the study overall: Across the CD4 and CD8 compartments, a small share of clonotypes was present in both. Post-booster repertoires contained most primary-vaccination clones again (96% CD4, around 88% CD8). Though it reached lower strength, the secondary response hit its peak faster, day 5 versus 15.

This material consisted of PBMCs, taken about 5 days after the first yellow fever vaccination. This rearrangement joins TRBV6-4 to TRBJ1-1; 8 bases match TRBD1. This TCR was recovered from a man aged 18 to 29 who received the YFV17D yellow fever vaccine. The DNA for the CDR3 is TGTGCCAGCAGTAGACTTCCAGGGGGCGCAGGGAACACTGAAGCTTTCTTT. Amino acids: CASSRLPGGAGNTEAFF.